A single sample gave rise to the 23 T cell receptor beta chains below, sequenced in a study of prognosis after radiotherapy for stage I lung cancer. Amplicons of TCR beta CDR3 were generated from genomic DNA by two-round multiplex PCR. During first-round PCR, primers specific to each TRBV and TRBJ gene were used. TCRdb redid the calling of the multiplex PCR reads with MiXCR, one entry per CDR3 protein. The sample lists about 59,000 distinct CDR3 sequences; more than 20% were seen once. The specimen comprised PBMCs, sampled before or after stereotactic body radiation therapy (not recorded which). These receptors all stem from a donor over 45 with non-small cell lung cancer.

V gene TRBV6-2 or TRBV6-3 combines with J gene TRBJ1-2, with 7 bases fitting TRBD1. V shed 1 base, J shed 12 bases, and the junction held 20 bases outside the gene matches. Germline values: CDR1 MNHEY, CDR2 SVGEGT. CDR3 length: 17 amino acids. The DNA for the CDR3 is TGTGCCAGCAGTTACTTGAAGTCCACCGGGACAGTCAATGGAAACACCTTC. It is translated as CASSYLKSTGTVNGNTF.

As to this clonotype: Germline and junction disagree at one end, which may indicate a read error. The chain uses TRBV7-7 and TRBJ2-5; 11 nucleotides line up with TRBD1. The CDR3 runs 17 residues. Germline lookup yields CDR1 SSHAT and CDR2 FNYEAQ (reference sequence). The CDR3 bases are TGTGCTAGCAACTCGAACCCCCGGGGACAGGGGGGGGAGAGACAGTACTTC. Protein: CASNSNPRGQGGERQYF.

About this clonotype itself: This likely came from a read error, as a far larger clone is one base away. The V gene is TRBV27, the J gene TRBJ2-3; D call uncertain. This CDR3 contains 13 residues. V was cut by 5 bases and J by 1 base, with 7 bases left in between. Germline V gene sequence: CDR1 MNHEY, CDR2 SMNVEV (reference sequence). CDR3 sequence: CASSDVGTDTQYF. The CDR3 DNA is TGTGCCAGCAGTGACGTAGGCACAGATACGCAGTATTTT.

With respect to this clonotype: The likely explanation is a read error, given a far larger clone one base away. This chain links TRBV6-6 with TRBJ1-6; 7 bases agree with TRBD1. Germline V gene lookup returns CDR1 MNHNY and CDR2 SVGAGI (reference sequence). J lost 3 bases, V lost 3 bases, and 14 bases had no gene match. There are 19 residues in the CDR3. CDR3 coding DNA: TGTGCCAGCAGTTATCGGCGGGACAGAATTAACTACTATAATTCACCCCTCCACTTT. Its protein product is CASSYRRDRINYYNSPLHF.

This clonotype was observed at least ten times. The genes are TRBV28 and TRBJ2-2, with 7 bases aligning to TRBD1. CDR1 and CDR2 from the germline V gene are MDHEN and SYDVKM. The junction had 5 bases not matched to a gene; V was cut back by 7 bases and J by 3 bases. This CDR3 has 14 amino acids. DNA of the CDR3: TGTGCCAGCATACAGGGGTTTTACACCGGGGAGCTGTTTTTT. Protein product: CASIQGFYTGELFF.

This clonotype came up many times. The chain joins TRBV6-1 to TRBJ1-2; D gene unclear. The germline V and J ends were trimmed by 4 bases and 2 bases, with 11 bases remaining between them. Germline V gene sequence: CDR1 MNHNS, CDR2 SASEGT. The CDR3 loop spans 14 amino acids. The DNA of the CDR3 is TGTGCCAGCAGTGCGTTGGACGGAAACTATGGCTACACCTTC. It yields the protein CASSALDGNYGYTF.

This clonotype was detected many times. V and J are TRBV18 and TRBJ2-3, with TRBD2 matching 7 bases. The germline V gene has CDR1 KGHSH and CDR2 LQKENI. The CDR3 is 16 residues long. Germline trimming cut 3 bases from V and 2 bases from J; bases unmatched to any gene: 8. In DNA, the CDR3 is TGTGCCAGCTCACCTCAAGCGGGGAAGTTCACAGATACGCAGTATTTT. Its protein product is CASSPQAGKFTDTQYF.

Ten or more counts support this clonotype. The chain combines TRBV5-4 with TRBJ1-2; no definite D call. V shed 1 base and J shed 0 bases, with 10 bases lying between them. Germline V gene lookup returns CDR1 SGHNT and CDR2 YYREEE (reference sequence). The CDR3 is 15 amino acids. The CDR3 DNA reads TGTGCCAGCAGCTTGAAGACCGACCCTAACTATGGCTACACCTTC. It translates to CASSLKTDPNYGYTF.

Comment on this clonotype: This clone may be a read error of a much larger clone one base away. The rearrangement joins TRBV18 to TRBJ2-7; no reliable D call. The germline V gene has CDR1 KGHSH and CDR2 LQKENI. The CDR3 loop spans 15 amino acids. CDR3 amino acids: CAGSPLGGPGDEQYF. The DNA of the CDR3 is TGTGCCGGCTCTCCCCTCGGCGGCCCTGGGGACGAGCAGTACTTC.

This clonotype was observed many times. The J gene is TRBJ2-3, the V gene TRBV7-2; 9 bases fit TRBD2. The CDR3 is made up of 16 amino acids. Germline lookup yields CDR1 SGHTA and CDR2 FQGNSA. V was pared by 6 bases and J by 6 bases, with 13 bases of the junction left unmatched. CDR3 DNA sequence: TGTGCCAGCAGAGGGAAGGGTAGCGGGGGTTACGATACGCAGTATTTT. It encodes CASRGKGSGGYDTQYF.

This clonotype turned up a few times. This chain joins TRBV5-4 and TRBJ1-1; D uncertain. The V end lost 7 bases, the J end lost 3 bases, and 16 bases lay between the germline ends. Germline assignment: CDR1 SGHNT and CDR2 YYREEE (reference sequence). This CDR3 has 14 residues. The CDR3 reads CASSWGREDTEAFF. In nucleotides, the CDR3 is TGTGCCAGCTCGTGGGGTCGGGAAGACACTGAAGCTTTCTTT.

The chain joins TRBV12-3 or TRBV12-4 to TRBJ2-3; 7 bases match TRBD1. Trimming took 0 bases from V and 4 from J; bases not matched to a gene: 4. The CDR3 runs 15 residues. CDR3 nucleotides: TGTGCCAGCAGTTTAGCGAGGCAGGGGGCAGATACGCAGTATTTT. It encodes CASSLARQGADTQYF.

This clonotype was detected ten times or more. The chain combines TRBV5-5 with TRBJ1-3, with D perhaps TRBD1 (5 bases). V was pared by 4 bases and J by 8 bases, with 13 bases between. The CDR3 sequence is 13 residues long. Germline loops: CDR1 SGHKS, CDR2 YYEKEE (reference sequence). The DNA of the CDR3 is TGTGCCAGCAGCCCCAGGGTAGGGTACACCATATATTTT. Protein: CASSPRVGYTIYF.

The rearrangement links TRBV5-1 to TRBJ2-7; 7 bases map to TRBD1. The junction had 18 bases not matched to a gene; V was cut back by 5 bases and J by 13 bases. Per germline, CDR1 SGHRS and CDR2 YFSETQ. The CDR3 sequence is 14 residues long. In nucleotides, the CDR3 is TGCGCCAGCAGTCCCGACAGGGCCGGCTACGAGCGTTACTTC. This sequence encodes CASSPDRAGYERYF.

The V gene is TRBV6-1, the J gene TRBJ1-6; no reliable D call. This CDR3 contains 14 residues. V lost 11 bases to trimming and J lost 7 bases, with 18 bases between them. Per germline, CDR1 MNHNS and CDR2 SASEGT. The CDR3 protein is CAANDRETNSPLHF. CDR3 coding DNA: TGTGCCGCTAACGACCGGGAAACAAATTCACCCCTCCACTTT.

Many counts were recorded for this clonotype. The chain is built from TRBV5-1 and TRBJ2-2; tentative D call: TRBD1 (6 bases). The V end was cut by 7 bases, the J end by 5 bases, with 12 bases between. Germline CDR1 reads SGHRS; CDR2 reads YFSETQ. The length of the CDR3 is 13 residues. CDR3: CASQQGWTGELFF. As DNA, the CDR3 is TGCGCCAGCCAACAGGGTTGGACCGGGGAGCTGTTTTTT.

In the case of this clonotype: This may be a read error, as it is one base from a much larger clone. This rearrangement joins TRBV5-6 to TRBJ1-2; D not certain. The CDR3 sequence is 15 residues long. Germline V lookup: CDR1 SGHDT, CDR2 YYEEEE. The CDR3 DNA sequence: TGTGCCAGCAGCCTACAAATGACTAGCAACTATGGCCACACCTTC. This sequence encodes CASSLQMTSNYGHTF.

This clonotype was detected many times. CDR3 region: CASSYIRTGAENTEAFF. The CDR3 DNA reads TGTGCCAGCAGTTACATTAGGACAGGGGCCGAAAACACTGAAGCTTTCTTT. The chain recombines TRBV6-5 with TRBJ1-1; 9 positions agree with TRBD1. Germline CDR1 reads MNHEY; CDR2 reads SVGAGI. This CDR3 has 17 residues. The junction had 9 bases not matched to a gene; V was cut back by 2 bases and J by 2 bases.

This clonotype was counted many times. The chain combines TRBV6-5 with TRBJ1-6; TRBD1 matches 8 bases. The junction had 5 bases not matched to a gene; V was cut back by 0 bases and J by 10 bases. The CDR3 has 15 amino acids. Germline V gives CDR1 MNHEY, CDR2 SVGAGI. The CDR3 nucleotides read TGTGCCAGCAGTTACTCCTGGACAGGGCACTCACCCCTCCACTTT. It encodes CASSYSWTGHSPLHF.

This clonotype came up many times. This chain links TRBV7-2 with TRBJ1-1, with D hard to call. The length of the CDR3 is 15 residues. Germline CDR1 is SGHTA and CDR2 is FQGNSA. V was shortened by 1 base and J by 0 bases, with 9 bases between the two germline ends. The CDR3 coding sequence is TGTGCCAGCAGCTTAGGCGGACCTATGAACACTGAAGCTTTCTTT. Its protein is CASSLGGPMNTEAFF. Drawing the rest from reference TRBV7-2 and TRBJ1-1, the complete variable domain is GAGVSQSPSNKVTEKGKDVELRCDPISGHTALYWYRQSLGQGLEFLIYFQGNSAPDKSGLPSDRFSAERTGGSVSTLTIQRTQQEDSAVYLCASSLGGPMNTEAFFGQGTRLTVV.

Of note for this clonotype: Given a much more abundant clone one base away, this may be a read error. The CDR3: CVSSSTSGGDTQYF. The CDR3 nucleotides read TGTGTCAGCAGCTCGACTAGCGGGGGAGATACGCAGTATTTT. This rearrangement joins TRBV7-2 to TRBJ2-3; 12 nucleotides agree with TRBD2. Germline V gives CDR1 SGHTA, CDR2 FQGNSA. The CDR3 sequence is 14 residues long. The whole variable domain, remainder taken from reference TRBV7-2 and TRBJ2-3, is GAGVSQSPSNKVTEKGKDVELRCDPISGHTALYWYRQSLGQGLEFLIYFQGNSAPDKSGLPSDRFSAERTGGSVSTLTIQRTQQEDSAVYLCVSSSTSGGDTQYFGPGTRLTVL.

This clonotype was detected many times. A read error may produce the germline difference seen at one junction end. This chain joins TRBV20-1 and TRBJ2-2; D perhaps matches TRBD2 (5 bases). This CDR3 has 16 amino acids. Germline V gene lookup returns CDR1 DFQATT and CDR2 SNEGSKA (reference sequence). DNA of the CDR3: TGCAGTGCTAGAGATTCGTCTAGGAGGAACGCCGGGGAGCTGTTTTTT. Its translation: CSARDSSRRNAGELFF.

The sample holds many counts of this clonotype. This chain joins TRBV28 and TRBJ1-2; D not resolved. CDR1 is MDHEN and CDR2 is SYDVKM in the germline V gene. CDR3 size: 14 residues. V lost 6 bases to trimming and J lost 8 bases, with 19 bases between them. In DNA form, the CDR3 reads TGTGCCAGCAGACGACCTGGGGAATCGAGGGGCTACACCTTC. Its protein is CASRRPGESRGYTF.